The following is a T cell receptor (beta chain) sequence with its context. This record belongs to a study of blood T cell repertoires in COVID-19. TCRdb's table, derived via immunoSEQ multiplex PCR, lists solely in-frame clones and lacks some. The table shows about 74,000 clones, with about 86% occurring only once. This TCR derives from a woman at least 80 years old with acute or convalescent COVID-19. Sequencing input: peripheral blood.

CDR3 coding DNA: TGCAGTGCTAGTCCCCCCGCAGCGATCTATGGCTACACCTTC. Translation gives CSASPPAAIYGYTF. This chain joins TRBV20-1 and TRBJ1-2; D call uncertain. This CDR3 spans 14 amino acids. V was shortened by 3 bases and J by 4 bases, with 15 bases between the two germline ends. Germline CDR1 is DFQATT and CDR2 is SNEGSKA (reference sequence).